The rows below give T cell receptor beta chains drawn from one sample of a study of T cells after yellow fever vaccination. TCRdb passed the 5' RACE reads through MiXCR, listing each CDR3 protein once. This table has more than 300,000 distinct CDR3 sequences, 6.8% appearing once. Specimen: PBMCs, collected 35 to 50 days after the first yellow fever vaccination. Every receptor here comes from a man aged 18 to 30 who received the YFV17D yellow fever vaccine. Both conserved end residues are part of each CDR3. Fields, in order: clone size, J gene, V gene, D gene, CDR3 protein, CDR3 DNA. D genes are given only for firm matches. Expanded clones are given a class, and other clones once, few, many or no size at all.

>NA|TRBJ1-2|TRBV25-1|TRBD1
CASSAQGDRHYYGYTF
TGTGCCAGCAGTGCACAAGGGGACAGGCACTACTATGGCTACACCTTC
>NA|TRBJ2-1|TRBV7-2|NA
CASSPPGAYEQFF
TGTGCCAGCAGCCCACCAGGGGCATATGAGCAGTTCTTC
>few|TRBJ2-3|TRBV18|NA
CASSRQDITDTQYF
TGTGCCAGCTCACGACAGGATATTACAGATACGCAGTATTTT
>NA|TRBJ1-5|TRBV4-1|NA
CASSLHGGGGNQPQHF
TGCGCCAGCAGCCTCCACGGAGGGGGAGGCAATCAGCCCCAGCATTTT
>NA|TRBJ1-4|TRBV29-1|TRBD1
CSAYRGQGEKLFF
TGCAGCGCCTACAGGGGGCAAGGGGAAAAACTGTTTTTT
>few|TRBJ2-1|TRBV29-1|TRBD2
CSVGGGGTGVSYNEQFF
TGCAGCGTTGGGGGCGGGGGGACGGGGGTCTCCTACAATGAGCAGTTCTTC
>NA|TRBJ1-2|TRBV7-9|NA
CASSSTLYGDGYTF
TGTGCCAGCAGCTCAACCCTCTACGGAGATGGCTACACCTTC
>few|TRBJ1-6|TRBV4-2|TRBD1
CASSQEGGTDYNSPLHF
TGTGCCAGCAGCCAAGAAGGCGGGACAGACTATAATTCACCCCTCCACTTT
>NA|TRBJ1-1|TRBV12-3/TRBV12-4|NA
CASTLTGSYTEAFF
TGTGCCAGCACCCTCACCGGGTCGTACACTGAAGCTTTCTTT
>NA|TRBJ2-3|TRBV7-2|NA
CASSWGVTDTQYF
TGTGCCAGCAGCTGGGGCGTCACAGATACGCAGTATTTT
>few|TRBJ1-3|TRBV20-1|NA
CSARDRRGSGNTIYF
TGCAGTGCTAGAGATCGGAGGGGCTCTGGAAACACCATATATTTT
>NA|TRBJ2-1|TRBV5-1|TRBD2
CASRGELAGIGEQFF
TGCGCCAGCAGGGGGGAACTAGCGGGTATCGGTGAGCAGTTCTTC
>NA|TRBJ2-3|TRBV5-1|NA
CASSLDGSADTQYF
TGCGCCAGCAGCTTGGATGGGAGCGCAGATACGCAGTATTTT
>few|TRBJ2-5|TRBV11-2|NA
CASSLRGVATQYF
TGTGCCAGCAGCTTAAGAGGCGTCGCGACCCAGTACTTC
>NA|TRBJ2-5|TRBV7-9|NA
CASSLDEGGRETQYF
TGTGCCAGCAGCCTAGACGAGGGGGGTCGAGAGACCCAGTACTTC
>NA|TRBJ1-1|TRBV3-1|NA
CASSFRDVNTEAFF
TGTGCCAGCAGTTTCCGGGATGTAAACACTGAAGCTTTCTTT
>few|TRBJ2-3|TRBV9|NA
CASSVAQGLDTQYF
TGTGCCAGCAGCGTAGCCCAGGGTTTGGATACGCAGTATTTT
>few|TRBJ2-5|TRBV11-2|NA
CASSLWAGRGETQYF
TGTGCCAGCAGCTTATGGGCGGGCCGGGGAGAGACCCAGTACTTC
>NA|TRBJ2-1|TRBV14|NA
CASSQIYGPNEQFF
TGTGCCAGCAGCCAGATATATGGCCCCAATGAGCAGTTCTTC
>NA|TRBJ2-1|TRBV12-3/TRBV12-4|NA
CASSLSLHSAYNEQFF
TGTGCCAGCAGTTTGTCCCTCCACTCGGCTTACAATGAGCAGTTCTTC
>few|TRBJ2-1|TRBV20-1|NA
CSASGSGTTTPSSYNEQFF
TGCAGTGCTAGTGGGTCGGGGACGACGACACCTAGCTCCTACAATGAGCAGTTCTTC
>many|TRBJ2-7|TRBV18|TRBD1
CASSFIGQGSGEQYF
TGTGCCAGCTCATTTATAGGACAGGGGTCAGGCGAGCAGTACTTC
>many|TRBJ1-5|TRBV7-2|NA
CASSRQRVQPQHF
TGTGCCAGCAGCCGGCAAAGGGTTCAGCCCCAGCATTTT
>few|TRBJ2-7|TRBV6-2/TRBV6-3|NA
CASTPGVRRRYYEQYF
TGTGCCAGCACCCCGGGGGTTAGGCGACGTTACTACGAGCAGTACTTC
>many|TRBJ1-5|TRBV6-1|NA
CASSSGPYQPQHF
TGTGCCAGCAGTAGTGGGCCTTATCAGCCCCAGCATTTT
>NA|TRBJ2-3|TRBV3-1|NA
CASSLSHEDTQYF
TGTGCCAGCAGCCTCTCACATGAAGATACGCAGTATTTT
>few|TRBJ2-1|TRBV30|NA
CAWTKNSYNEQFF
TGTGCCTGGACAAAAAACTCCTACAATGAGCAGTTCTTC
>NA|TRBJ2-3|TRBV4-2|NA
CASSLLGRPVDTQYF
TGTGCCAGCAGCCTGTTAGGCAGGCCAGTGGATACGCAGTATTTT
>NA|TRBJ2-3|TRBV4-2|TRBD2
CASSQESGGAVDTQYF
TGTGCCAGCAGCCAAGAAAGCGGGGGGGCCGTAGATACGCAGTATTTT
>NA|TRBJ2-3|TRBV6-2/TRBV6-3|TRBD2
CASNWGLSLSTDTQYF
TGTGCCAGCAATTGGGGACTATCACTAAGCACAGATACGCAGTATTTT
>NA|TRBJ2-2|TRBV23-1|NA
CARAPTGFNTGELFF
TGCGCCAGAGCACCCACAGGGTTTAACACCGGGGAGCTGTTTTTT
>many|TRBJ1-4|TRBV7-3|NA
CASSLNGEKLFF
TGTGCCAGCAGCTTAAACGGTGAAAAACTGTTTTTT
>many|TRBJ1-1|TRBV12-3/TRBV12-4|NA
CASSPNRHTEAFF
TGTGCCAGCAGTCCCAATCGGCATACTGAAGCTTTCTTT
>NA|TRBJ1-1|TRBV2|NA
CASAVGRDTEAFF
TGTGCCAGTGCGGTGGGCAGGGACACTGAAGCTTTCTTT
>many|TRBJ1-5|TRBV2|NA
CASRLIQPQHF
TGTGCCAGCAGATTGATTCAGCCCCAGCATTTT
>many|TRBJ2-5|TRBV6-1|NA
CASSAGARETQYF
TGTGCCAGCAGTGCAGGGGCAAGGGAGACCCAGTACTTC
>NA|TRBJ1-2|TRBV27|NA
CASSVSGGFYYGYTF
TGTGCCAGCAGTGTTTCTGGGGGTTTTTACTATGGCTACACCTTC
>NA|TRBJ1-3|TRBV4-3|NA
CASSQAEEGGNTIYF
TGCGCCAGCAGCCAAGCGGAAGAGGGTGGAAACACCATATATTTT
>NA|TRBJ1-1|TRBV18|TRBD1
CASSLPGQGDAEAFF
TGTGCCAGCTCACTCCCGGGACAGGGGGACGCTGAAGCTTTCTTT
>NA|TRBJ1-3|TRBV9|TRBD1
CASSVETGAGNTIYF
TGTGCCAGCAGCGTAGAGACAGGGGCTGGAAACACCATATATTTT
>many|TRBJ2-4|TRBV11-2|NA
CASSQVFYLTSAAKNIQYF
TGTGCCAGCAGCCAAGTTTTTTATCTCACATCGGCGGCCAAAAACATTCAGTACTTC
>many|TRBJ2-5|TRBV7-6|NA
CASSLDPLGGETQYF
TGTGCCAGCAGCTTGGACCCTCTTGGGGGGGAGACCCAGTACTTC
>few|TRBJ1-1|TRBV19|NA
CASRVTKNTEAFF
TGTGCCAGTAGGGTCACGAAGAACACTGAAGCTTTCTTT
>few|TRBJ2-7|TRBV30|NA
CAWSGARRGEQYF
TGTGCCTGGAGTGGGGCCCGCCGGGGCGAGCAGTACTTC
>few|TRBJ2-1|TRBV11-2|TRBD2
CASSLDAAGTGFHEQFF
TGTGCCAGCAGCTTAGATGCAGCGGGGACGGGTTTTCATGAGCAGTTCTTC
>few|TRBJ1-4|TRBV4-3|NA
CASSQTIRSNEKLFF
TGCGCCAGCAGCCAAACGATTAGGAGTAATGAAAAACTGTTTTTT
>NA|TRBJ1-4|TRBV7-9|TRBD1
CTSSHIRDRLNEKLFF
TGTACCAGCAGCCACATCCGGGACAGGCTTAATGAAAAACTGTTTTTT
>few|TRBJ1-2|TRBV4-3|TRBD1
CASSQDTGTGGGYTF
TGCGCCAGCAGCCAGGACACCGGGACAGGAGGAGGCTACACCTTC
>NA|TRBJ1-2|TRBV7-2|TRBD1
CASSTSRQGYGYTF
TGTGCCAGCAGCACCTCCAGACAGGGCTATGGCTACACCTTC
>NA|TRBJ2-5|TRBV20-1|TRBD2
CSARDLAGDGFQETQYF
TGCAGTGCTAGAGATCTAGCGGGGGACGGCTTTCAAGAGACCCAGTACTTC
>NA|TRBJ2-5|TRBV4-1|NA
CASSQNGKETQYF
TGCGCCAGCAGCCAAAACGGGAAAGAGACCCAGTACTTC
>few|TRBJ2-3|TRBV5-5|NA
CASSLTSVTDTQYF
TGTGCCAGCAGCCTCACGTCCGTCACAGATACGCAGTATTTT